This T cell receptor beta chain is from a study of Ad26.COV2.S vaccination and SARS-CoV-2 variants. About the research overall: The donor was enrolled in the Ad26.COV2.S arm of the COV1001 trial.

As to this clone: Its antigen remains unidentified.

Study-level findings and limits: Participants in the vaccine arm had higher spike-specific TCR breadth; placebo recipients had lower. In TCR breadth and depth analyses, total T cell responses may have been underestimated.

Some clones are missing from TCRdb's copy, which holds only in-frame ones; the method was immunoSEQ multiplex PCR. The sample carries some 390,000 clones, less than 90% recorded once. Treatment specified: around 19 received Ad26.COV2.S at low or high dose, single or two shots; several received placebo; per-sample allocation not given. Sample collection was performed on day 63 after the first vaccine or placebo injection. This CDR3 has 13 residues. In germline, CDR1 is DFQATT, CDR2 SNEGSKA (reference sequence). The germline V and J ends were trimmed by 3 bases and 4 bases, with 10 bases remaining between them.

This receptor was obtained from a person aged 18-60 years who received the Ad26.COV2.S COVID-19 vaccine or a placebo. The chain employs TRBV20-1 and TRBJ1-3, with unresolved D. Material: peripheral blood, obtained in a trial of Ad26.COV2.S vaccine versus placebo. The CDR3 reads CSASRISGNTIYF. Here the CDR3 DNA reads TGCAGTGCTAGTCGTATATCCGGAAACACCATATATTTT.